These T cell receptor beta chains were read from a single sample in a study of neoadjuvant anti-PD-1 for oral cavity cancer. Clones were read by immunoSEQ multiplex PCR, and TCRdb kept only the in-frame ones, dropping some. The repertoire has 9,500 to 15,000 clones, about 71% of them found once; the top ten carry roughly 2.6%. The sequences come from PBMCs, collected after nivolumab (anti-PD-1) treatment. These receptors came from a person aged 40 to 85 with oral cavity squamous cell carcinoma. The CDR3 runs from the conserved cysteine through the conserved F or W. D genes are given only for firm matches. Only part of the rows carry a size: once, few, many, or a class if the clone is expanded.

clone size: .; D gene: TRBD1; V gene: TRBV4-1; J gene: TRBJ1-6; CDR3 protein: CASSRGTGSYNSPLHF; CDR3 DNA: TGCGCCAGCAGCCGGGGGACAGGGTCCTATAATTCACCCCTCCACTTT
clone size: .; D gene: TRBD1; V gene: TRBV2; J gene: TRBJ2-7; CDR3 protein: CASGSRDRGTGEQYF; CDR3 DNA: TGTGCCAGCGGCTCCAGGGACAGGGGCACCGGCGAGCAGTACTTC
clone size: .; D gene: .; V gene: TRBV2; J gene: TRBJ1-4; CDR3 protein: CASRRGGTNEKLFF; CDR3 DNA: TGTGCCAGCAGACGTGGGGGTACTAATGAAAAACTGTTTTTT
clone size: .; D gene: TRBD2; V gene: TRBV19; J gene: TRBJ2-5; CDR3 protein: CASKGGLTSGRVLETQYF; CDR3 DNA: TGTGCCAGTAAAGGTGGTCTTACTAGCGGGAGGGTTCTGGAGACCCAGTACTTC
clone size: .; D gene: .; V gene: TRBV4-1; J gene: TRBJ1-5; CDR3 protein: CASSQGTADHRFRNQPQHF; CDR3 DNA: TGCGCCAGCAGCCAGGGGACCGCGGACCACCGATTCCGTAATCAGCCCCAGCATTTT
clone size: .; D gene: .; V gene: TRBV6-5; J gene: TRBJ2-5; CDR3 protein: CASSPIGPRETQYF; CDR3 DNA: TGTGCCAGCAGTCCTATCGGGCCCAGAGAGACCCAGTACTTC
clone size: .; D gene: TRBD2; V gene: TRBV25-1; J gene: TRBJ2-1; CDR3 protein: CASSDFPRGLRPGGEQFF; CDR3 DNA: TGTGCCAGCAGTGATTTCCCCCGGGGACTTCGTCCCGGGGGGGAGCAGTTCTTC
clone size: .; D gene: .; V gene: TRBV9; J gene: TRBJ1-3; CDR3 protein: CASSATGSGNTIYF; CDR3 DNA: TGTGCCAGCAGCGCGACGGGCTCTGGAAACACCATATATTTT
clone size: .; D gene: TRBD1; V gene: TRBV5-8; J gene: TRBJ2-2; CDR3 protein: CASSAQGARTGELFF; CDR3 DNA: TGTGCCAGCAGCGCGCAGGGGGCCCGGACCGGGGAGCTGTTTTTT
clone size: once; D gene: .; V gene: TRBV5-1; J gene: TRBJ1-3; CDR3 protein: CASSTQGGVSGNTIYF; CDR3 DNA: TGCGCCAGCAGCACCCAAGGCGGGGTGTCGGGAAACACCATATATTTT
clone size: .; D gene: .; V gene: TRBV30; J gene: TRBJ1-5; CDR3 protein: CAWAKRGNQPQHF; CDR3 DNA: TGTGCCTGGGCCAAACGGGGCAATCAGCCCCAGCATTTT
clone size: few; D gene: .; V gene: TRBV11-2; J gene: TRBJ2-5; CDR3 protein: CASSFPPVGAGASGETQYF; CDR3 DNA: TGTGCCAGCAGCTTTCCCCCGGTGGGGGCGGGAGCGTCGGGAGAGACCCAGTACTTC
clone size: .; D gene: .; V gene: TRBV5-1; J gene: TRBJ2-3; CDR3 protein: CASAGTVGADTQYF; CDR3 DNA: TGCGCCAGCGCGGGGACCGTGGGAGCGGATACGCAGTATTTT
clone size: once; D gene: .; V gene: TRBV5-1; J gene: TRBJ2-3; CDR3 protein: CASRPGDSTDTQYF; CDR3 DNA: TGCGCCAGCAGACCCGGGGACAGCACAGATACGCAGTATTTT
clone size: .; D gene: .; V gene: TRBV6-1; J gene: TRBJ2-1; CDR3 protein: CASSATLWGDNEQFF; CDR3 DNA: TGTGCCAGCAGTGCCACCCTATGGGGTGACAATGAGCAGTTCTTC
clone size: .; D gene: .; V gene: TRBV19; J gene: TRBJ2-7; CDR3 protein: CASSTRLGPTYEQYF; CDR3 DNA: TGTGCCAGTAGTACCAGACTGGGGCCGACCTACGAGCAGTACTTC
clone size: .; D gene: TRBD2; V gene: TRBV5-1; J gene: TRBJ2-7; CDR3 protein: CASSLEVAGVYEQYF; CDR3 DNA: TGCGCCAGCAGCTTGGAGGTAGCGGGAGTGTACGAGCAGTACTTC
clone size: .; D gene: .; V gene: TRBV7-9; J gene: TRBJ2-3; CDR3 protein: CASSLITYTDTQYF; CDR3 DNA: TGTGCCAGCAGCTTAATAACATACACAGATACGCAGTATTTT
clone size: .; D gene: .; V gene: TRBV9; J gene: TRBJ1-1; CDR3 protein: CASSLSVSKGTEAFF; CDR3 DNA: TGTGCCAGCAGCCTCTCAGTCTCGAAAGGGACTGAAGCTTTCTTT
clone size: .; D gene: .; V gene: TRBV13; J gene: TRBJ1-2; CDR3 protein: CASSLWLGGFGYTF; CDR3 DNA: TGTGCCAGCAGCTTATGGCTTGGGGGTTTTGGCTACACCTTC
clone size: .; D gene: TRBD1; V gene: TRBV27; J gene: TRBJ1-1; CDR3 protein: CASSLTGETEAFF; CDR3 DNA: TGTGCCAGCAGTTTGACAGGGGAGACTGAAGCTTTCTTT
clone size: .; D gene: .; V gene: TRBV30; J gene: TRBJ2-7; CDR3 protein: CAWSPRGVPYEQYF; CDR3 DNA: TGTGCCTGGAGTCCACGAGGGGTCCCCTACGAGCAGTACTTC
clone size: .; D gene: .; V gene: TRBV11-2; J gene: TRBJ1-1; CDR3 protein: CASNGGVNTEAFF; CDR3 DNA: TGTGCCAGCAATGGGGGGGTGAACACTGAAGCTTTCTTT
clone size: .; D gene: TRBD2; V gene: TRBV7-2; J gene: TRBJ2-5; CDR3 protein: CASRGGETQYF; CDR3 DNA: TGTGCCAGCAGGGGGGGGGAGACCCAGTACTTC
clone size: few; D gene: TRBD1; V gene: TRBV7-9; J gene: TRBJ2-2; CDR3 protein: CASSSHRGQGLNTGELFF; CDR3 DNA: TGTGCCAGCAGCTCCCACCGTGGACAGGGACTGAACACCGGGGAGCTGTTTTTT
clone size: .; D gene: TRBD1; V gene: TRBV19; J gene: TRBJ2-2; CDR3 protein: CASTRQGNTGELFF; CDR3 DNA: TGTGCCAGTACGAGACAGGGCAACACCGGGGAGCTGTTTTTT
clone size: .; D gene: .; V gene: TRBV27; J gene: TRBJ1-2; CDR3 protein: CASSTSAGYGYTF; CDR3 DNA: TGTGCCAGCAGTACGTCTGCCGGGTACGGCTACACCTTC
clone size: .; D gene: TRBD1; V gene: TRBV19; J gene: TRBJ1-5; CDR3 protein: CASSMSTGGKNQPQHF; CDR3 DNA: TGTGCCAGTAGTATGTCGACAGGGGGTAAGAATCAGCCCCAGCATTTT
clone size: .; D gene: .; V gene: TRBV9; J gene: TRBJ2-3; CDR3 protein: CASSVGLGREVADTQYF; CDR3 DNA: TGTGCCAGCAGCGTAGGTCTCGGGCGGGAAGTAGCAGATACGCAGTATTTT
clone size: .; D gene: .; V gene: TRBV4-1; J gene: TRBJ2-5; CDR3 protein: CASSRAIKETQYF; CDR3 DNA: TGCGCCAGCAGCCGAGCAATTAAAGAGACCCAGTACTTC
clone size: .; D gene: TRBD1; V gene: TRBV2; J gene: TRBJ2-1; CDR3 protein: CASSEGTGGWNEQFF; CDR3 DNA: TGTGCCAGCAGTGAGGGAACAGGGGGCTGGAATGAGCAGTTCTTC
clone size: .; D gene: .; V gene: TRBV15; J gene: TRBJ1-5; CDR3 protein: CATSIAGSQPQHF; CDR3 DNA: TGTGCCACCAGCATCGCGGGGAGCCAGCCCCAGCATTTT
clone size: .; D gene: TRBD2; V gene: TRBV9; J gene: TRBJ2-2; CDR3 protein: CASSVEAGGLYGELFF; CDR3 DNA: TGTGCCAGCAGCGTAGAGGCGGGGGGGCTCTACGGGGAGCTGTTTTTT
clone size: few; D gene: .; V gene: TRBV5-4; J gene: TRBJ1-2; CDR3 protein: CASSLDPGRGYTF; CDR3 DNA: TGTGCCAGCAGCTTGGATCCGGGTAGGGGCTACACCTTC
clone size: .; D gene: .; V gene: TRBV11-2; J gene: TRBJ2-3; CDR3 protein: CASSLVAETRLDTQYF; CDR3 DNA: TGTGCCAGTAGCTTAGTGGCGGAAACCAGACTGGATACGCAGTATTTT
clone size: .; D gene: .; V gene: TRBV25-1; J gene: TRBJ2-5; CDR3 protein: CASSDHPRETQYF; CDR3 DNA: TGTGCCAGCAGTGACCATCCTAGGGAGACCCAGTACTTC
clone size: few; D gene: TRBD1; V gene: TRBV7-9; J gene: TRBJ1-1; CDR3 protein: CASSWGTGTGWRSTEAFF; CDR3 DNA: TGTGCCAGCAGCTGGGGAACCGGGACAGGGTGGCGAAGCACTGAAGCTTTCTTT
clone size: .; D gene: .; V gene: TRBV4-2; J gene: TRBJ2-7; CDR3 protein: CASSQEREQYF; CDR3 DNA: TGTGCCAGCAGCCAAGAGAGAGAGCAGTACTTC
clone size: .; D gene: TRBD2; V gene: TRBV7-3; J gene: TRBJ2-1; CDR3 protein: CASSSVGTSGSSSYNEQFF; CDR3 DNA: TGTGCCAGCAGCTCCGTTGGGACTAGCGGGAGCAGCTCCTACAATGAGCAGTTCTTC
clone size: .; D gene: TRBD1; V gene: TRBV5-1; J gene: TRBJ1-4; CDR3 protein: CASSSIQGARDEKLFF; CDR3 DNA: TGCGCCAGCAGCAGCATACAGGGGGCGCGAGATGAAAAACTGTTTTTT